This T cell receptor beta chain came from a study of early T cells in non-severe SARS-CoV-2 infection (dated by TCRdb to the early 2020s). Notes on the research overall: Bulk RNA from unsorted whole blood was used for TCR sequencing, so alpha and beta chains could not be paired. Study-level results and caveats: VDJdb matching was skewed toward anti-spike CD8 responses and likely underestimated virus-specific expansions by missing private and CD4 specificities.

This clonotype was seen many times. It lacks a known antigen. No base-level quality is on record; no much larger clone is a single base apart. This was a case-control study nested in a cohort of healthcare workers in London, UK, who had nasopharyngeal swab PCR tests and blood samples taken every week. Healthcare workers were recruited between 23 and 31 March 2020, during the week of the UK lockdown, and were followed weekly for up to about 15 weeks. The library was built by means of 5' RACE. The sequencer listed for this sample is NextSeq 500. The TCR library protocol attached unique molecular identifiers to individual cDNA molecules to correct for sequencing error and PCR bias. Sequencing covered both TCR alpha and beta chains, and within each sample the abundances of alpha and beta sequences were tightly co-correlated. As for how the authors treated the data: Decombinator V4 was used to annotate the V gene, J gene and CDR3 of the TCR sequences. TCRs were defined as expanded if a significant change between any two time points was detected under a Poisson model with p below 0.0001. TCR abundances were normalised to the total number of TCRs sequenced in each sample and reported as counts per million. A search of VDJdb, accessed on 1 November 2021, was run for TCRs annotated to CMV, EBV and SARS-CoV-2, with TCRs annotated for multiple antigens excluded. The public reads were reanalyzed by TCRdb: fastp trimming at Q25, MiXCR alignment, in-frame beta chains only. Each CDR3 protein appears once, grouped with its most common genes and DNA. Clone size and V and J calls follow TCRdb, not the original study. The sample profile shows 20,000 to 25,000 distinct CDR3 sequences; approximately 5.7% of them were found once. The ten largest account for approximately 15% of the sample.

The sample consisted of whole blood, taken at baseline. The receptor was isolated from an adult who was a healthcare worker with PCR-confirmed SARS-CoV-2 infection or an uninfected control (not recorded which).

The sequenced DNA is TGTGCCAGCAGCTTAGGGACGGTCGCTAATGAAAAACTGTTTTTT. Its protein is CASSLGTVANEKLFF. The chain is made from TRBV7-9 and TRBJ1-4; the D segment cannot be called with confidence. As encoded in the germline V gene (reference sequence), CDR1 is SEHNR while CDR2 is FQNEAQ. V and J lose 1 base and 3 bases, and a span of 9 bases separates them. Counted from cysteine to phenylalanine, this CDR3 has 15 amino acids. Only the CDR3 part of the read is kept: 45 bases, read in frame from the first base.